The entry below gives a single T cell receptor beta chain sequence along with its context. The CDR3 length is 17 residues. Germline V gene lookup returns CDR1 SGHRS and CDR2 YFSETQ. V lost 4 bases to trimming and J lost 9 bases; unmatched junction nucleotides: 18. Treg sorting used a CD4+CD25+CD127-/low gate. TCRdb independently ran MiXCR on the 5' RACE reads; one entry per CDR3 protein. The repertoire holds 50,000 to 70,000 distinct CDR3 sequences, with 20% as singletons. Material: tumor-infiltrating Tregs sorted from the breast tumor. This clonotype was sampled from a female donor with breast cancer. This chain uses TRBV5-1 with TRBJ2-1; TRBD2 agrees at 8 bases. The CDR3 bases are TGCGCCAGCAGCCCCCCGGGACTAGTGGGAGCGTCTATTGAGCAGTTCTTC. Residues: CASSPPGLVGASIEQFF.